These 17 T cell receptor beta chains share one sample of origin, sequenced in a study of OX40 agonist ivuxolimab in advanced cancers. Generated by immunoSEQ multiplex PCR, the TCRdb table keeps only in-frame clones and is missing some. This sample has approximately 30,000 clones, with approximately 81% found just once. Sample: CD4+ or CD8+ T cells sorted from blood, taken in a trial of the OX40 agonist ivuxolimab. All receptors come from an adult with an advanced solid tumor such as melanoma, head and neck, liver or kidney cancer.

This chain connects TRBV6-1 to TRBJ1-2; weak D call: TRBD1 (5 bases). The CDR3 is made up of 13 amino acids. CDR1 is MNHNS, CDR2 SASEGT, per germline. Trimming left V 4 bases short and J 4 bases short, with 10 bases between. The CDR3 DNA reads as TGTGCCAGCAGTGGAGACAGAACCTATGGCTACACCTTC. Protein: CASSGDRTYGYTF.

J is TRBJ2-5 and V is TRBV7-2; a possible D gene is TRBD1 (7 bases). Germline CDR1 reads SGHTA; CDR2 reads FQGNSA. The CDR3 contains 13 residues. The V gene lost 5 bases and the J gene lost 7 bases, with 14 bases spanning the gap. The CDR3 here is CASSPNQGGTQYF. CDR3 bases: TGTGCCAGCAGCCCCAACCAGGGGGGGACCCAGTACTTC.

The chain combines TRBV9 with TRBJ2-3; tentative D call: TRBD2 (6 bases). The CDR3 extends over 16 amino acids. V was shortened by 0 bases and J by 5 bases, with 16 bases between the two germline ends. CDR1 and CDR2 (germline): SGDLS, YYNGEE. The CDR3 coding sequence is TGTGCCAGCAGCGTAGACCCAGGACTATCTGGAGATACGCAGTATTTT. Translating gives CASSVDPGLSGDTQYF.

This chain's CDR3 is CASSSTGGDYEQYF. CDR3 DNA: TGTGCCAGCAGCTCGACAGGGGGGGACTACGAGCAGTACTTC. This sequence joins TRBV5-4 and TRBJ2-7; 9 bases are shared with TRBD1. Germline assignment: CDR1 SGHNT and CDR2 YYREEE (reference sequence). Trimming cost V 3 bases and J 3 bases; bases outside gene matches: 4. This CDR3 contains 14 residues.

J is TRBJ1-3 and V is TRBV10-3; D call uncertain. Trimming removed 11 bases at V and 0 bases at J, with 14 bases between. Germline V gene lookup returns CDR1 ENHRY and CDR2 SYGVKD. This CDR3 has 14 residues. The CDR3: CAGSPFSSGNTIYF. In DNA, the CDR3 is TGTGCCGGCAGTCCGTTTAGCTCTGGAAACACCATATATTTT.

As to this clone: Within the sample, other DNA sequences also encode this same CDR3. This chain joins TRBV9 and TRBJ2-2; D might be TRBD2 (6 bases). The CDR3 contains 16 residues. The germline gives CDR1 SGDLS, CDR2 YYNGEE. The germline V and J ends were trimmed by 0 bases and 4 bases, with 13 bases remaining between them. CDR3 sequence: CASSVGEGRGTGELFF. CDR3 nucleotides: TGTGCCAGCAGCGTAGGTGAGGGGCGGGGCACCGGGGAGCTGTTTTTT.

DNA of the CDR3: TGTGCCAGCAGTGTAAACAGGGGGCGTGAGCAGTTCTTC. Translation gives CASSVNRGREQFF. The chain carries TRBV28 and TRBJ2-1; TRBD1 aligns across 9 bases. V was clipped by 5 bases and J by 9 bases; unmatched bases: 5. Per germline, CDR1 MDHEN and CDR2 SYDVKM. The CDR3 is 13 amino acids.

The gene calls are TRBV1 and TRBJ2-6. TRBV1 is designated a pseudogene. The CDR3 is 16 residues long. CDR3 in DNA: TGCACCAGCAGCCAAGATAGGGACGCTGGGGCCAACGTCCTGACTTTC. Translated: CTSSQDRDAGANVLTF.

This CDR3 is CASSYNWDQPQHF. The CDR3, as DNA: TGTGCCAGCAGCTACAATTGGGATCAGCCCCAGCATTTT. This chain connects TRBV7-2 to TRBJ1-5; D gene unclear. Trimming left V 4 bases short and J 5 bases short, with 9 bases between. Germline CDR1 and CDR2: SGHTA and FQGNSA. The CDR3 is 13 residues long.

The CDR3 loop is CASSGTGGAINTIYF. The DNA for the CDR3 is TGCGCCAGCAGTGGTACAGGGGGCGCTATAAACACCATATATTTT. The V call is TRBV10-1, the J call TRBJ1-3, with TRBD1 matching over 9 bases. V dropped 4 bases and J dropped 6; count of bases not matched to a gene: 7. This CDR3 contains 15 residues. CDR1 WNHNN and CDR2 SYGVQD come from the germline V gene (reference sequence).

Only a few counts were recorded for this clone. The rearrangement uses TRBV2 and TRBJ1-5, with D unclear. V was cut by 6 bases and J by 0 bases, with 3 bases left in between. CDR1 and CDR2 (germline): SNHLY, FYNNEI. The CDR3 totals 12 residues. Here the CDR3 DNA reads TGTGCCAGCAGCCTTAGCAATCAGCCCCAGCATTTT. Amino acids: CASSLSNQPQHF.

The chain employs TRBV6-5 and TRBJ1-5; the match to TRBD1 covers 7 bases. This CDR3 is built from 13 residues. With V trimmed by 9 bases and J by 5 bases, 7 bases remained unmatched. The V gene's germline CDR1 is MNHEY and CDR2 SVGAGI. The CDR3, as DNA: TGTGCCAGTCAGATGGGACAGTATCAGCCCCAGCATTTT. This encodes CASQMGQYQPQHF.

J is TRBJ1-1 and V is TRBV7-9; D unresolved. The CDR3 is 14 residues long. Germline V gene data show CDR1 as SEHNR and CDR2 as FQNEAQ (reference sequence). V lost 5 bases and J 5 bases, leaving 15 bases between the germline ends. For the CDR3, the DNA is TGTGCCAGCAGCATAAATCTTCCGGTGACTGAAGCTTTCTTT. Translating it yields CASSINLPVTEAFF. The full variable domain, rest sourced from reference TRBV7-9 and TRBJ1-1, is DTGVSQNPRHKITKRGQNVTFRCDPISEHNRLYWYRQTLGQGPEFLTYFQNEAQLEKSRLLSDRFSAERPKGSFSTLEIQRTEQGDSAMYLCASSINLPVTEAFFGQGTRLTVV.

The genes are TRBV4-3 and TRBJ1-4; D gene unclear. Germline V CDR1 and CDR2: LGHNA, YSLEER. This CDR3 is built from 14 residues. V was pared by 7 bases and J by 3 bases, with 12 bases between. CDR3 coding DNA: TGCGCCAGCACCTCAGAGCGGGCTAATGAAAAACTGTTTTTT. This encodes CASTSERANEKLFF.

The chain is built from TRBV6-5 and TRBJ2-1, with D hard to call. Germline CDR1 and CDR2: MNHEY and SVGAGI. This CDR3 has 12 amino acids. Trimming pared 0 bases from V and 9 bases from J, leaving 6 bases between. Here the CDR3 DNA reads TGTGCCAGCAGTTACTCAGACACTGAGCAGTTCTTC. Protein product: CASSYSDTEQFF.

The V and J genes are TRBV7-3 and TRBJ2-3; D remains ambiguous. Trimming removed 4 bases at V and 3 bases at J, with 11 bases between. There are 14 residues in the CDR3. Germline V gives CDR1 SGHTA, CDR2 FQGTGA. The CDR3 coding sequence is TGTGCCAGCAGCTCCTCCGGACCGACAGATACGCAGTATTTT. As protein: CASSSSGPTDTQYF.

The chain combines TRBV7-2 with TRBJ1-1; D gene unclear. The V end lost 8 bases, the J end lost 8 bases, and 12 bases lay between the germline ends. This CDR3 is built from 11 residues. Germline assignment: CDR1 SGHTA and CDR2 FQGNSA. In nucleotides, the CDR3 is TGTGCCAGCTCCGGGCTTTTAGAAGCTTTCTTT. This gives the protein CASSGLLEAFF. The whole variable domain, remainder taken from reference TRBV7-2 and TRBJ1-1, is GAGVSQSPSNKVTEKGKDVELRCDPISGHTALYWYRQSLGQGLEFLIYFQGNSAPDKSGLPSDRFSAERTGGSVSTLTIQRTQQEDSAVYLCASSGLLEAFFGQGTRLTVV.